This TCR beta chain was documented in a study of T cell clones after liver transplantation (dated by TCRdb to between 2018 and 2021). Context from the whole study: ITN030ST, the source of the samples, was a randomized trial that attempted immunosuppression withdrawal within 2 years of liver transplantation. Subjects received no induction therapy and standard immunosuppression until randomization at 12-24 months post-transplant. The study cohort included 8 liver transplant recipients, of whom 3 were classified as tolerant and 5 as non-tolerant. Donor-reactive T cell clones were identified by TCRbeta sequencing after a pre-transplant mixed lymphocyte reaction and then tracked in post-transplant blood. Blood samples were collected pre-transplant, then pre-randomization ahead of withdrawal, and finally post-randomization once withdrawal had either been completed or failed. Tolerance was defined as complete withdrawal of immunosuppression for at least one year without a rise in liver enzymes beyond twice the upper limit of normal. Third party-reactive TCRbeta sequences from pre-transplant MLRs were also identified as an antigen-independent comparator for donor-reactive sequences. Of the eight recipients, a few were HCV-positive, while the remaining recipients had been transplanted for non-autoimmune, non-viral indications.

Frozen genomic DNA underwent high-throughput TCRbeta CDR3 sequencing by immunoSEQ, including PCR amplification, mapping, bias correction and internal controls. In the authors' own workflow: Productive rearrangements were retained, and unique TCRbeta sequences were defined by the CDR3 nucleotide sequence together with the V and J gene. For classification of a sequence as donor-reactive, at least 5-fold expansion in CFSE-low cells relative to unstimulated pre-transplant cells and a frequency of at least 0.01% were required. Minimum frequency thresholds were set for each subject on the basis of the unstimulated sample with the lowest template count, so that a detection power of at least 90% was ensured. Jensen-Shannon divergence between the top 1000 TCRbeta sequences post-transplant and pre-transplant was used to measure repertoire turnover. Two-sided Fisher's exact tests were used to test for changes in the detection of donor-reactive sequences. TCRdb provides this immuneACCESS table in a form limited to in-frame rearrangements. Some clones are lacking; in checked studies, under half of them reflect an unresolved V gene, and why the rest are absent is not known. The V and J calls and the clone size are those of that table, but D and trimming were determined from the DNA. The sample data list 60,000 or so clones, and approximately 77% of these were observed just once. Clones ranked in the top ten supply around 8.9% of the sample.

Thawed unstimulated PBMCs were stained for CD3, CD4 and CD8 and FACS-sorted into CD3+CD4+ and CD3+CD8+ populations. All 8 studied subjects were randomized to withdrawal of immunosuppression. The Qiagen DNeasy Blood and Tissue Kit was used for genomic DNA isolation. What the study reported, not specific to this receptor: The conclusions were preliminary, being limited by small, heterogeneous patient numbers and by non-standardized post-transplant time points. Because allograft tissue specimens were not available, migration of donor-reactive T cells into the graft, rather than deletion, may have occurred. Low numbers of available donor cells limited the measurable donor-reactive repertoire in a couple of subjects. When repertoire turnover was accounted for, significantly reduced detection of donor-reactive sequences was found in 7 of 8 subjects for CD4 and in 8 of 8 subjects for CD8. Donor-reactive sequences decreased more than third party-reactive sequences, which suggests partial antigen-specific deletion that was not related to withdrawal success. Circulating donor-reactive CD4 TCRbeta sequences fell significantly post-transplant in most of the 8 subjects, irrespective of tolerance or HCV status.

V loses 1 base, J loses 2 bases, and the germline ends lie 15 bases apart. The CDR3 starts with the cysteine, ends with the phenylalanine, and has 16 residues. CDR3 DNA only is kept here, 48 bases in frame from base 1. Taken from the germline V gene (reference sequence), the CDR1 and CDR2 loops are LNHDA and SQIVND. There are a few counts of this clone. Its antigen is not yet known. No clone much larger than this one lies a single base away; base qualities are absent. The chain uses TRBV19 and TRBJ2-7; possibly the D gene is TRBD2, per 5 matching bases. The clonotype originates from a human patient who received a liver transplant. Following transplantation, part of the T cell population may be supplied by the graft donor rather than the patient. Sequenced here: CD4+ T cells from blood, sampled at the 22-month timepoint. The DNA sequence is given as TGTGCCAGTAGTATAGGTAGGCGGGCCGACACCTACGAGCAGTACTTC. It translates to CASSIGRRADTYEQYF.